One and the same sample provided the 27 T cell receptor beta chains below, sequenced in a study of breast tumors, draining lymph nodes, adjacent tissues (TCRdb year 2016). The library was prepared using multiplex PCR. Sequencing relied on an Illumina HiSeq 2000. TCRdb reanalyzed the raw reads on its own, using fastp at Q25 for trimming and MiXCR for clone calling, and kept in-frame beta chains. Here each entry gathers all rows of one CDR3 protein and keeps the most common genes and DNA. This sample comprises around 230,000 distinct CDR3 sequences, about 30% of them detected only once. The ten largest account for 1.2% to 1.5% of the sample. Lymph node samples were obtained from the axillary draining lymph nodes of breast cancer patients. The material sequenced was axillary lymph node tissue. The receptors come from a female donor with breast cancer. Some clones in this sample may be carry-over from other donors' samples.

In this sample, this clonotype turned up many times. The rearrangement joins TRBV28 to TRBJ2-7, with 11 bases fitting TRBD1. Germline V gene sequence: CDR1 MDHEN, CDR2 SYDVKM. The CDR3 runs to 16 residues. The V gene end was trimmed by 7 bases and the J gene end by 3 bases; junction bases not matched to a gene: 11. In nucleotides, the CDR3 is TGTGCCAGCAACCCACAACCGGGACAGGGGGTCTACGAGCAGTACTTC. This encodes CASNPQPGQGVYEQYF.

The genes are TRBV11-2 and TRBJ1-1, with TRBD1 matching 7 bases. CDR1 and CDR2 from the germline V gene are SGHAT and FQNNGV. Unmatched junction bases numbered 5, after V lost 5 bases and J lost 5 bases. CDR3 length: 13 residues. CDR3 residues: CASSGTVGTEAFF. DNA for the CDR3: TGTGCCAGCAGCGGGACAGTGGGGACTGAAGCTTTCTTT.

This clonotype was picked up many times. The chain joins TRBV19 to TRBJ2-2; a weak D match, TRBD2 (5 bases). Trimming pared 3 bases from V and 5 bases from J, leaving 25 bases between. Looked up from germline, CDR1 is LNHDA and CDR2 is SQIVND (reference sequence). CDR3 size: 19 residues. The CDR3 region is CASSIIRSSPSGRTGELFF. In DNA, the CDR3 is TGTGCCAGTAGTATTATCCGCTCTAGCCCCTCGGGTAGAACCGGGGAGCTGTTTTTT.

With respect to this clonotype: Just one base apart from a much larger clone, this may be a read error. V gene TRBV5-4 combines with J gene TRBJ2-3; D gene unclear. The CDR3 covers 14 residues. Per germline, CDR1 SGHNT and CDR2 YYREEE (reference sequence). The CDR3 region has the DNA TGTGCCAGCAGCTTGGCGGTCCGCACAGATACGCACTATTTT. Translating it yields CASSLAVRTDTHYF.

This clonotype was seen repeatedly, ten times or more. CDR3 nucleotides: TGCAGCGTTCGACAGGGGTCGAACACTGAAGCTTTCTTT. It codes for CSVRQGSNTEAFF. The rearrangement links TRBV29-1 to TRBJ1-1, with TRBD1 identical over 8 bases. Germline CDR1 is SQVTM and CDR2 is ANQGSEA. This CDR3 is built from 13 residues. J was trimmed by 1 base and V by 5 bases; bases with no gene match: 3.

The CDR3 region has the DNA TGTGCCAGCAGCCTGCTACGCGGGACAGCCGATCAGCCCCAGCATTTT. Amino acid sequence: CASSLLRGTADQPQHF. The rearrangement joins TRBV11-1 to TRBJ1-5; 7 bases are a match to TRBD1. V lost 5 bases to trimming and J lost 5 bases; unmatched junction nucleotides: 12. Germline loops: CDR1 SGHAT, CDR2 FQDESV (reference sequence). The CDR3 spans 16 residues.

This clonotype was seen ten or more times. This sequence joins TRBV30 and TRBJ1-3; tentative D call: TRBD1 (6 bases). CDR1 GTSNPN and CDR2 SVGIG come from the germline V gene (reference sequence). The CDR3 runs to 13 residues. V was pared by 5 bases and J by 4 bases, with 12 bases between. The CDR3 DNA follows: TGTGCCTGGGATCGGGGGGCGGGAAACACCATATATTTT. This encodes CAWDRGAGNTIYF.

This clonotype was seen just once. This may stem from a read error, because a much larger clone lies one nucleotide away. The gene calls are TRBV5-6 and TRBJ2-5; 8 nucleotides match TRBD2. CDR1 and CDR2 (germline): SGHDT, YYEEEE. This CDR3 spans 15 amino acids. V shed 6 bases and J 4 bases; nucleotides not matched to a gene: 11. Written as DNA, the CDR3 is TGTGCCAGCACCGGGGGGGGAGCGCCGGGAGAGACCCAGTACTTC. It codes for CASTGGGAPGETQYF.

The V call is TRBV6-6, the J call TRBJ1-2; no reliable D call. The CDR3 loop spans 15 amino acids. Looked up from germline, CDR1 is MNHNY and CDR2 is SVGAGI (reference sequence). Trimming took 6 bases from V and 5 from J, leaving 19 bases between them. The CDR3 region is CASSHSEVGGYGYTF. Written as DNA, the CDR3 is TGTGCCAGCAGCCACAGCGAGGTGGGCGGTTATGGCTACACCTTC.

This clonotype has ten or more counts. The V call is TRBV19, the J call TRBJ2-2; 7 positions match TRBD1. CDR1 is LNHDA, CDR2 SQIVND, per germline (reference sequence). The J segment lost 4 bases and the V segment lost 4 bases, leaving 3 bases of the junction unmatched. The CDR3 has 14 residues. The CDR3 region has the DNA TGTGCCAGTAGTAAACAGGGGATCACCGGGGAGCTGTTTTTT. Its translation: CASSKQGITGELFF.

V is TRBV29-1 and J is TRBJ1-2; perhaps TRBD1 as D (5 bases). V lost 3 bases and J 9 bases, leaving 23 bases between the germline ends. The CDR3 extends over 15 amino acids. The germline CDR1 and CDR2 sequences are SQVTM and ANQGSEA. The CDR3 DNA reads as TGCAGCGTTGATGGGGGACGCCGTTACCCGCGGAGCTACACCTTC. This sequence encodes CSVDGGRRYPRSYTF. The full variable domain, in which reference TRBV29-1 and TRBJ1-2 provide the parts outside the CDR3, is SAVISQKPSRDICQRGTSLTIQCQVDSQVTMMFWYRQQPGQSLTLIATANQGSEATYESGFVIDKFPISRPNLTFSTLTVSNMSPEDSSIYLCSVDGGRRYPRSYTFGSGTRLTVV.

This clonotype was observed many times. The rearrangement links TRBV6-2 or TRBV6-3 to TRBJ2-5, with D unresolved. The length of the CDR3 is 12 residues. Trimming took off 5 bases at V and 4 bases at J, with 8 bases between the two ends. Germline V gives CDR1 MNHEY, CDR2 SVGEGT. The CDR3 loop reads CASSPGRETQYF. CDR3 sequence (DNA): TGTGCCAGCAGTCCTGGACGAGAGACCCAGTACTTC.

This clonotype appeared many times. This sequence joins TRBV7-3 and TRBJ2-2; D may correspond to TRBD1 or TRBD2 (5 bases each). The germline CDR1 and CDR2 sequences are SGHTA and FQGTGA. The V and J ends lost 1 base and 6 bases respectively, with 6 bases between them. This CDR3 has 13 residues. The CDR3 DNA follows: TGTGCCAGCAGCTTAAGGGGGTCCGGGGAGCTGTTTTTT. It codes for CASSLRGSGELFF.

Comment on this clonotype: Given a much more abundant clone one base away, this may be a read error. The chain carries TRBV19 and TRBJ2-1; D not resolved. The CDR3 is made up of 15 amino acids. Germline CDR1 LNHDA, CDR2 SQIVND (reference sequence). V was pared by 4 bases and J by 4 bases, with 14 bases between. The CDR3: CASSTSETVYNEQFF. The CDR3, as DNA: TGTGCCAGTAGTACCTCCGAGACGGTATACAATGAGCAGTTCTTC.

The chain links TRBV24-1 to TRBJ1-2; TRBD1 matches 9 bases. Trimming at V came to 3 bases and at J to 8 bases, leaving 6 bases not matched to a gene. The CDR3 totals 14 residues. The germline V gene encodes CDR1 KGHDR and CDR2 SFDVKD. CDR3: CATSDKGTGLGYTF. In DNA form, the CDR3 reads TGTGCCACCAGTGATAAGGGGACAGGGCTCGGCTACACCTTC.

This clonotype came up many times. The CDR3 bases are TGTGCCAGCAGCGTATTCCACGGGACGTCTAATGAAAAACTGTTTTTT. Protein: CASSVFHGTSNEKLFF. The chain links TRBV7-2 to TRBJ1-4; TRBD1 might be the D (5 bases). The CDR3 spans 16 residues. From germline, CDR1 is SGHTA and CDR2 FQGNSA. Trimming left V 5 bases short and J 3 bases short, with 16 bases between. The full variable domain, its missing parts supplied by reference TRBV7-2 and TRBJ1-4, is GAGVSQSPSNKVTEKGKDVELRCDPISGHTALYWYRQSLGQGLEFLIYFQGNSAPDKSGLPSDRFSAERTGGSVSTLTIQRTQQEDSAVYLCASSVFHGTSNEKLFFGSGTQLSVL.

This clonotype showed up many times. V gene TRBV20-1 combines with J gene TRBJ1-5; TRBD1 matches 8 bases. Unmatched junction bases numbered 13, after V lost 6 bases and J lost 9 bases. The CDR3 has 14 residues. Germline CDR1 is DFQATT and CDR2 is SNEGSKA (reference sequence). CDR3 bases: TGCAGTGCAAGCCCCCAGGGGGCGCGTGGGCCCCAGCATTTT. Its protein product is CSASPQGARGPQHF.

Written as DNA, the CDR3 is TGTGCCATCAGTGAGAGGACAGGGGGCGAGGTGAACACTGAAGCTTTCTTT. Protein product: CAISERTGGEVNTEAFF. The rearrangement uses TRBV10-3 and TRBJ1-1; TRBD1 aligns across 11 bases. The V segment lost 2 bases and the J segment 0 bases; nucleotides outside the gene matches: 5. CDR1 ENHRY and CDR2 SYGVKD come from the germline V gene. This CDR3 comprises 17 residues.

This clonotype has a count of ten or more. This chain links TRBV5-1 with TRBJ2-3, with TRBD2 as a possible D gene (6 bases). The CDR3 spans 14 residues. Germline V gene sequence: CDR1 SGHRS, CDR2 YFSETQ. V dropped 2 bases and J dropped 1 base, with 8 bases sitting between them. The CDR3 DNA reads TGCGCCAGCAGCTTATCTAGCGGCACAGATACGCAGTATTTT. This translates into CASSLSSGTDTQYF.

This clonotype was seen ten or more times. The chain has TRBV7-2 and TRBJ1-3, with unresolved D. The germline V and J ends were trimmed by 4 bases and 6 bases, with 13 bases remaining between them. Per germline, CDR1 SGHTA and CDR2 FQGNSA. CDR3 length: 14 amino acids. CDR3 amino acids: CASSSQPAVNTIYF. CDR3 in DNA: TGTGCCAGCAGCTCCCAGCCGGCGGTAAACACCATATATTTT.

This clonotype came up a few times. V is TRBV5-1 and J is TRBJ1-1, with 7 bases identical to TRBD1. J was trimmed by 4 bases and V by 2 bases; bases with no gene match: 5. The CDR3 length is 14 residues. From germline, CDR1 is SGHRS and CDR2 YFSETQ. The CDR3 DNA reads as TGCGCCAGCAGCTTCAGGGGGGGGAGCACTGAAGCTTTCTTT. The encoded protein is CASSFRGGSTEAFF.

This clonotype was observed many times. V usage is TRBV10-3 and J usage is TRBJ2-1; TRBD2 matches at 12 bases. The V gene's germline CDR1 is ENHRY and CDR2 SYGVKD. With V trimmed by 0 bases and J by 9 bases, 21 bases remained unmatched. The CDR3 contains 21 residues. CDR3 sequence (DNA): TGTGCCATCAGTGAGTCGGCGGGAACTAGCGGGAGGCGAGGTAGGGTCGGTGAGCAGTTCTTC. Protein sequence: CAISESAGTSGRRGRVGEQFF.

Worth noting for this clonotype: Because the CDR3 is missing its conserved closing phenylalanine or tryptophan, this is likely a read error. The genes are TRBV10-3 and TRBJ1-2; unclear D gene. Looked up from germline, CDR1 is ENHRY and CDR2 is SYGVKD. The CDR3 runs to 16 residues. CDR3 nucleotides: TGCGCCATCAGTGCGGGCAATAACGGGTTTAACTATGGCTACACCCTC. Translating gives CAISAGNNGFNYGYTL.

A word on this clonotype: At one end, the junction sequence differs from germline, possibly due to a read error. The chain joins TRBV2 to TRBJ1-3; TRBD1 is a possible D gene (6 bases). Looked up from germline, CDR1 is SNHLY and CDR2 is FYNNEI. The CDR3 sequence is 14 residues long. The CDR3 protein is CASSEWGAGGTIYF. CDR3 sequence (DNA): TGTGCCAGTAGTGAATGGGGGGCAGGCGGCACCATATATTTT.

The V call is TRBV6-1, the J call TRBJ1-2; TRBD1 agrees at 8 bases. V dropped 6 bases and J dropped 6; count of bases not matched to a gene: 6. In germline, CDR1 is MNHNS, CDR2 SASEGT. The CDR3 spans 13 residues. The CDR3 DNA reads TGTGCCAGCAGAAGGACAGGGCACAATGGCTACACCTTC. Translation gives CASRRTGHNGYTF.

This clonotype occurred many times. The V and J genes are TRBV24-1 and TRBJ2-7; maybe TRBD2 (6 bases). V dropped 2 bases and J dropped 2 bases, with 12 bases sitting between them. CDR1 and CDR2 (germline): KGHDR, SFDVKD. The CDR3 loop spans 15 amino acids. The CDR3 nucleotides are TGTGCCACCAGTGATTGGGGGACTGGAACCTACGAGCAGTACTTC. Protein: CATSDWGTGTYEQYF.

This clonotype occurred many times. The chain combines TRBV4-2 with TRBJ2-1, with 12 bases aligning to TRBD2. With V trimmed by 4 bases and J by 7 bases, 5 bases remained unmatched. Germline V gene lookup returns CDR1 LGHNA and CDR2 YNFKEQ. The CDR3 sequence is 15 residues long. This CDR3 is CASSPTSGSRNEQFF. CDR3 in DNA: TGTGCCAGCAGCCCGACTAGCGGGAGTAGGAATGAGCAGTTCTTC.